This TCR beta chain was captured in a study of blood T cells in healthy people across ages. Peripheral blood from each donor was collected in a volume of approximately 10 milliliters. Only a few counts were recorded for this clonotype. Its cognate antigen is unknown. A second 7 to 11 cycle PCR used barcoded and J-beta primers. The authors tagged each cDNA molecule using a template-switch adaptor with 12 random nucleotides. Each sample yielded at least 2.5 million CDR3-containing paired-end reads. TCRdb processed the 5' RACE reads anew with MiXCR; each CDR3 protein has one entry. The sample shows around 1.1 million distinct CDR3 sequences, roughly two fifths of them seen only once. The CDR3 spans 17 residues. Per germline, CDR1 DFQATT and CDR2 SNEGSKA (reference sequence). The V end was cut by 1 base, the J end by 8 bases, with 23 bases between. Study outcomes and limitations: For the donors, CMV status was unknown and possibly confounded expanded clonotype changes.

Sequencing input: blood. The clonotype originates from a man aged 18-30 years in good health. J is TRBJ1-4 and V is TRBV20-1, with D unclear. Here the CDR3 DNA reads TGCAGTGCTAGAGCCTCCGCCGCCATGGGAAGATGGGAAAAACTGTTTTTT. This translates into CSARASAAMGRWEKLFF.